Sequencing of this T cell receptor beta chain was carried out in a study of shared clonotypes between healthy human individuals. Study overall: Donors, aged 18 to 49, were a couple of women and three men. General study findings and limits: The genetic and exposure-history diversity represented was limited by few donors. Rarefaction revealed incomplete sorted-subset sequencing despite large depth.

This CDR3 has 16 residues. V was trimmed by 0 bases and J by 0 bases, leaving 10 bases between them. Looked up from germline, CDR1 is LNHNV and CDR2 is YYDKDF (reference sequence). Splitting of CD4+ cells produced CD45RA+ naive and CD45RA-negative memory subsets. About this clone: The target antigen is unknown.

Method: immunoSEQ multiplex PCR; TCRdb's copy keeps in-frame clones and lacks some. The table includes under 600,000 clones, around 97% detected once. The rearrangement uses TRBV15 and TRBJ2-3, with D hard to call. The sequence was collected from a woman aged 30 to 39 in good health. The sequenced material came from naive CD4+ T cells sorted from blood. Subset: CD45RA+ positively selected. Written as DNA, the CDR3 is TGTGCCACCAGCAGAGATCGCCCTAGGAGCACAGATACGCAGTATTTT. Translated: CATSRDRPRSTDTQYF.